This TCR beta chain was recovered during a study of T cell responses to AZD1222 COVID-19 vaccine. The overall study: Samples with a second dose at about 4 or about 12 weeks were pooled together. Notes on the study in general: Only six or seven AZD1222 recipients tested seropositive at baseline. Females made up more of the donors, who were largely white British, and clonal diversity may have come out too low.

A single count supports this clone. Its antigen is not known. Libraries were prepared by immunoSEQ multiplex PCR; TCRdb keeps only in-frame clonotypes and omits some of them. This sample has some 130,000 clones, with 90% found just once. This TCR came from an adult in good health. Specimen: peripheral blood, collected on day 0 of AZD1222 vaccination.

The CDR3 DNA sequence: TGTGCCAGCAGTTACTTGCTCGGACAGGGAAATTCACCCCTCCACTTT. It translates to CASSYLLGQGNSPLHF. The chain employs TRBV6-5 and TRBJ1-6; 8 bases are a match to TRBD1. With V trimmed by 1 base and J by 7 bases, 6 bases remained unmatched. This CDR3 is 16 amino acids long. The V gene's germline CDR1 is MNHEY and CDR2 SVGAGI.